The rows below give T cell receptor beta chains drawn from one sample of a study of naive and memory T cell subsets. In TCRdb, the UMI-ligation and nested PCR reads were re-called with MiXCR into one record per CDR3 protein. The sample carries approximately 5,100 distinct CDR3 sequences, more than 6.5% recorded once. Sequenced: effector memory CD8+ T cells from blood. The receptors stem from a human donor in good health. The CDR3 runs from the conserved cysteine through the conserved F or W. Fields, in order: J gene, V gene, D gene, clone size, CDR3 DNA, CDR3 protein. D genes are given only for firm matches. Clone size is stated in some rows and not others, as once, few, many or a class when expanded.

TRBJ2-2 TRBV6-2/TRBV6-3 - few TGTGCCAGCAGTTACGAGGGAGAGGACACCGGGGAGCTGTTTTTT CASSYEGEDTGELFF
TRBJ1-5 TRBV12-3/TRBV12-4 - many TGTGCCAGCAGTTTAGGAGGGACTCAGCCCCAGCATTTT CASSLGGTQPQHF
TRBJ2-7 TRBV27 - - TGTGCCAGCAGTTTAAAGGGCAACTCCTACGAGCAGTACTTC CASSLKGNSYEQYF
TRBJ2-3 TRBV6-4 TRBD2 few TGTGCCAGCAGTGAAATAGCGGGGAGCACAGATACGCAGTATTTT CASSEIAGSTDTQYF
TRBJ2-7 TRBV6-1 TRBD2 medium-sized TGTGCCAGCAGCGAAGAGACTAGCGGGAGGGTGTTT CASSEETSGRVF
TRBJ1-2 TRBV6-1 - many TGTGCCAGCAGTGAATCGGCAGGGAGTTCCGGTGGCTACACCTTC CASSESAGSSGGYTF
TRBJ2-7 TRBV20-1 - - TGCAGTGCTGGCGAACGGGAATACGAGCAGTACTTC CSAGEREYEQYF
TRBJ2-5 TRBV20-1 TRBD1 - TGCAGTGCTCGGACAGGGAGAGTCCAAGAGACCCAGTACTTC CSARTGRVQETQYF
TRBJ2-3 TRBV4-2 - few TGTGCCAGCAGCCAATCTAGGGGTTCGATAGATACGCAGTATTTT CASSQSRGSIDTQYF
TRBJ2-3 TRBV24-1 - many TGTGCCACCCAGGGATCCGCCTTTAGCACAGATACGCAGTATTTT CATQGSAFSTDTQYF
TRBJ2-1 TRBV6-2/TRBV6-3 - few TGTGCCAGCAGTACCTCCGAGGGGTCCTACAATGAGCAGTTCTTC CASSTSEGSYNEQFF
TRBJ1-5 TRBV15 - - TGTGCCACCAGCAGAGTAAATAGCAATCAGCCCCAGCATTTT CATSRVNSNQPQHF